This TCR beta chain derives from a study of beta chain features in type 1 diabetes. Study overall: Age, gender and cell yields were alike across patients and healthy donors. Analysis included over 90 million sorted cells drawn from all samples. Overall study findings and caveats: An over-representation of cells with high TCR expression could result from cDNA sequencing.

The V gene end was trimmed by 0 bases and the J gene end by 2 bases; junction bases not matched to a gene: 6. The CDR3 covers 17 residues. Germline V gene sequence: CDR1 SGHNT, CDR2 YYREEE (reference sequence). Isolated RNA was reverse transcribed in full, so expressed TCRB transcripts were sequenced. Assay used: immunoSEQ multiplex PCR; TCRdb lists only in-frame clones, some missing. The table shows under 250,000 clones, with 25% to 35% occurring only once. Only a few counts were recorded for this clone. The antigen remains undetermined. The sequence came from a man aged 25 to 40 in good health. Sequenced input: central memory CD4+ T cells from blood. The chain employs TRBV5-4 and TRBJ2-7; 12 bases map to TRBD2. In DNA form, the CDR3 reads TGTGCCAGCAGCTTGGGGGGTGGACTAGCGGGAACCTACGAGCAGTACTTC. Encoded protein: CASSLGGGLAGTYEQYF.